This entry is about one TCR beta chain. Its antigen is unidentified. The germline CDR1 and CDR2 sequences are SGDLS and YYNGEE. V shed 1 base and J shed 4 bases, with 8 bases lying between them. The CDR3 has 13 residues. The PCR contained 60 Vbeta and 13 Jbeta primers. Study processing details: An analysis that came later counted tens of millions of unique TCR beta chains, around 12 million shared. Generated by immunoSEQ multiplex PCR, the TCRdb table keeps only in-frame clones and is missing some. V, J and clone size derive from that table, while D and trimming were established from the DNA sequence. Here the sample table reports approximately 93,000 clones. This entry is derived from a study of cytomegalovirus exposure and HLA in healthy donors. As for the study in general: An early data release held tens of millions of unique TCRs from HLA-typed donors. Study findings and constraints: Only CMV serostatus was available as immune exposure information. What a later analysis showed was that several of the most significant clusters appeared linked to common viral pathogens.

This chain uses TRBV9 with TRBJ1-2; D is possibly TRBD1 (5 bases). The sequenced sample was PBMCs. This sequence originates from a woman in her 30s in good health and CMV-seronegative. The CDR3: CASSVSGGYGYTF. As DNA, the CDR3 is TGTGCCAGCAGCGTATCGGGGGGCTATGGCTACACCTTC.